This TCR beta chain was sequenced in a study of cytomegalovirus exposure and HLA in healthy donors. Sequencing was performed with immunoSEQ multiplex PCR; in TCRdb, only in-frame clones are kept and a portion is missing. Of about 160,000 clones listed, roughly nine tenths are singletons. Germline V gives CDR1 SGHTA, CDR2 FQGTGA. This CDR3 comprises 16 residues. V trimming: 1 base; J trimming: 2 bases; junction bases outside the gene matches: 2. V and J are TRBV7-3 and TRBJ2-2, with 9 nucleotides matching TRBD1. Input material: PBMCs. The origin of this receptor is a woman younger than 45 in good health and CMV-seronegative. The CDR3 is CASSLNTGGNTGELFF. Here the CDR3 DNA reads TGTGCCAGCAGCTTAAATACAGGGGGCAACACCGGGGAGCTGTTTTTT.